One and the same sample provided the 24 T cell receptor beta chains below, sequenced in a study of T cells expressing NK-cell markers. TCRdb reprocessed the 5' RACE reads; each CDR3 protein has one entry and no DNA is given. With about 460,000 distinct CDR3 sequences in the sample, the ten largest clones hold over 1.3%. What was sequenced was blood T cells: a sorted CD56 or NKG2C T cell subset, CD4+ or CD8+ T cells, or bulk PBMC T cells (not recorded which). Every receptor here comes from a woman aged 45-60 years in good health.

This sequence joins TRBV15 and TRBJ2-7; absent DNA, TCRdb's TRBD2 call cannot be checked. The CDR3 loop spans 16 amino acids. Germline V gene data show CDR1 as LNHNV and CDR2 as YYDKDF (reference sequence). The chain's CDR3 is CATSRDLTSGSYEQYF. The full variable domain, its missing parts supplied by reference TRBV15 and TRBJ2-7, is DAMVIQNPRYQVTQFGKPVTLSCSQTLNHNVMYWYQQKSSQAPKLLFHYYDKDFNNEADTPDNFQSRRPNTSFCFLDIRSPGLGDTAMYLCATSRDLTSGSYEQYFGPGTRLTVT.

This chain connects TRBV10-2 to TRBJ2-3. This CDR3 has 13 amino acids. Germline lookup yields CDR1 WSHSY and CDR2 SAAADI. The CDR3 protein is CASSLLQRDTQYF.

V gene TRBV12-3 or TRBV12-4 combines with J gene TRBJ2-5; TCRdb indicates TRBD1, and absent DNA this call remains unverified. The CDR3 has 16 residues. The CDR3 here is CASSKNRGAQEETQYF.

This rearrangement joins TRBV20-1 to TRBJ2-1; TCRdb picks TRBD1, but there is no DNA to check that call. The germline V gene encodes CDR1 DFQATT and CDR2 SNEGSKA (reference sequence). CDR3 length: 15 residues. This CDR3 reads CSAPVSTTPYNEQFF.

The chain couples TRBV6-6 to TRBJ1-5; TCRdb's D call of TRBD1 is untestable without DNA. From germline, CDR1 is MNHNY and CDR2 SVGAGI (reference sequence). This CDR3 has 13 amino acids. CDR3 protein: CAGSPGVEQPQHF.

V gene TRBV6-2 or TRBV6-3 combines with J gene TRBJ2-1; the TCRdb call, TRBD1, lacks DNA for checking. Germline V gives CDR1 MNHEY, CDR2 SVGEGT. The CDR3 sequence is 12 residues long. The CDR3 here is CASSHGAGEQFF.

This chain connects TRBV4-1 to TRBJ1-2; with no DNA, the TCRdb D assignment of TRBD1 cannot be verified. The CDR3 spans 13 residues. CDR1 and CDR2 (germline): MGHRA, YSYEKL. The CDR3 here is CASSLRTQDGYTF.

The rearrangement uses TRBV12-3 or TRBV12-4 and TRBJ2-1; TCRdb designates TRBD2, a call that cannot be tested without DNA. The CDR3 is 15 residues long. CDR3: CASIISGGGNDEQFF.

The chain is built from TRBV7-2 and TRBJ1-5; the D gene TCRdb calls, TRBD1, cannot be checked with no DNA. The CDR3 has 15 residues. Per the germline V gene, CDR1 is SGHTA and CDR2 is FQGNSA. The CDR3 sequence is CASSQQGLGNQPQHF.

The rearrangement joins TRBV3-1 to TRBJ2-7. CDR1 and CDR2 (germline): LGHDT, YNNKEL (reference sequence). CDR3 length equals 14 residues. CDR3 in amino acids: CASSQGIESYEQYF.

The rearrangement joins TRBV2 to TRBJ2-1; TCRdb's D call of TRBD2 is untestable without DNA. The CDR3 length is 14 residues. The germline V gene has CDR1 SNHLY and CDR2 FYNNEI. Here the CDR3 reads CASNGGLAYNEQFF.

V and J are TRBV5-6 and TRBJ1-1. Germline assignment: CDR1 SGHDT and CDR2 YYEEEE. The CDR3 contains 13 residues. This CDR3 reads CASSLRRDTEAFF.

This sequence joins TRBV5-1 and TRBJ2-7; lacking DNA, the TRBD1 call made by TCRdb goes unchecked. CDR3 size: 14 residues. Per the germline V gene, CDR1 is SGHRS and CDR2 is YFSETQ. The CDR3: CASRIGTGVDEQYF.

This chain connects TRBV5-1 to TRBJ2-7; the D call from TCRdb, TRBD2, cannot be confirmed without DNA. Germline V gene lookup returns CDR1 SGHRS and CDR2 YFSETQ. CDR3 length: 14 residues. CDR3 residues: CASSLGPQGYEQYF.

The CDR3 spells CASSRYGTLAFF. This chain connects TRBV3-1 to TRBJ1-1; TCRdb outputs TRBD1, but without DNA this stays unchecked. The CDR3 length is 12 residues. Per the germline V gene, CDR1 is LGHDT and CDR2 is YNNKEL (reference sequence).

This rearrangement joins TRBV19 to TRBJ2-3; TCRdb indicates TRBD2, and absent DNA this call remains unverified. Germline loops: CDR1 LNHDA, CDR2 SQIVND (reference sequence). The CDR3 runs to 15 residues. The CDR3 loop is CASRSPSGLTDTQYF.

V usage is TRBV4-1 and J usage is TRBJ2-7; as DNA is missing, the TRBD2 call by TCRdb cannot be tested. Germline assignment: CDR1 MGHRA and CDR2 YSYEKL. There are 14 residues in the CDR3. The CDR3 spells CASRTSGGSYEQYF.

The rearrangement links TRBV20-1 to TRBJ1-5; TCRdb proposes TRBD1, but this gene call is untestable without DNA. Germline V gives CDR1 DFQATT, CDR2 SNEGSKA (reference sequence). CDR3 size: 15 residues. The CDR3 loop reads CSAVPGQGGRQPQHF.

The V call is TRBV10-3, the J call TRBJ2-3; TCRdb lists TRBD2, though no DNA is available to test this call. The CDR3 totals 15 residues. Germline CDR1 and CDR2: ENHRY and SYGVKD. CDR3 loop: CAISESTSGLNTQYF.

The chain recombines TRBV7-3 with TRBJ2-5; TCRdb's assignment of TRBD2 cannot be checked, as there is no DNA. Germline values: CDR1 SGHTA, CDR2 FQGTGA. The CDR3 runs 13 residues. The CDR3 spells CASSLRRDGTQYF.

This chain links TRBV6-5 with TRBJ2-1; TCRdb's D call, TRBD2, is unchecked because there is no DNA. The CDR3 spans 15 residues. In germline, CDR1 is MNHEY, CDR2 SVGAGI. CDR3 residues: CASRQGGGSLNEQFF.

The chain has TRBV4-2 and TRBJ1-1. CDR1 is LGHNA, CDR2 YNFKEQ, per germline. CDR3 size: 16 residues. CDR3: CASSQDLGALNTEAFF.

The chain recombines TRBV10-3 with TRBJ2-5; TCRdb selects TRBD2, and the lack of DNA leaves this call unchecked. The CDR3 runs 14 residues. CDR1 is ENHRY, CDR2 SYGVKD, per germline. The CDR3 spells CAIRPGPLQETQYF.

The rearrangement uses TRBV5-6 and TRBJ1-1; the D call from TCRdb, TRBD1, cannot be confirmed without DNA. The CDR3 covers 15 residues. Germline V gives CDR1 SGHDT, CDR2 YYEEEE. This chain's CDR3 is CASSLEGGGYTEAFF.